Below, 22 T cell receptor beta chains from the same sample are listed, as sequenced in a study of post-analysis software for immune sequencing data. The antigens for these receptors are not known. Study results and caveats: There were several TRBV segments more frequent in patients than controls, and TRBV5-6, TRBV5-1 and TRBV20-1 were among them.

Unique molecular identifiers featured in each of the TCR beta cDNA libraries. TCRdb ran MiXCR on the PCR reads and lists one entry per CDR3 protein. The sample gives some 260,000 distinct CDR3 sequences, 35% to 40% of which show up once; under 5.5% is in the top ten. Sequencing used blood. These receptors were obtained from a girl aged 5-17 years with multiple sclerosis.

In regard to this clonotype: Given a much more abundant clone one base away, this may be a read error. This chain links TRBV5-1 with TRBJ2-1, with D possibly TRBD1 on 6 matching bases. CDR1 and CDR2 (germline): SGHRS, YFSETQ. The CDR3 contains 13 residues. The CDR3 DNA is TGCGCCAGCAGCTTGGCTTGGGACACTGAGCTGTTCTTC. It yields the protein CASSLAWDTELFF.

This clonotype has at least ten counts. The chain joins TRBV2 to TRBJ2-4; 9 bases map to TRBD1. CDR1 SNHLY and CDR2 FYNNEI come from the germline V gene. This CDR3 has 14 amino acids. With 6 bases clipped from V and 6 bases from J, the junction kept 6 bases outside the gene matches. The CDR3 nucleotides are TGTGCCAGCAGCCAGACAGGGGGGGGAAACATTCAGTACTTC. This encodes CASSQTGGGNIQYF. Full variable domain (outside the CDR3, taken from reference TRBV2 and TRBJ2-4): EPEVTQTPSHQVTQMGQEVILRCVPISNHLYFYWYRQILGQKVEFLVSFYNNEISEKSEIFDDQFSVERPDGSNFTLKIRSTKLEDSAMYFCASSQTGGGNIQYFGAGTRLSVL.

This clonotype showed up many times. The rearrangement uses TRBV7-9 and TRBJ2-3; 9 bases match TRBD1. Trimming took 5 bases from V and 2 from J; bases not matched to a gene: 11. Germline assignment: CDR1 SEHNR and CDR2 FQNEAQ (reference sequence). This CDR3 spans 17 amino acids. Here the CDR3 DNA reads TGTGCCAGCAGCGGCCGGGGACAGGGAGGAGACACAGATACGCAGTATTTT. Translating gives CASSGRGQGGDTDTQYF.

The table lists this clonotype with many counts. This chain joins TRBV29-1 and TRBJ1-1; D remains ambiguous. V was clipped by 4 bases and J by 10 bases, with 16 bases between them. The CDR3 is made up of 12 amino acids. Germline V CDR1 and CDR2: SQVTM, ANQGSEA. In DNA, the CDR3 is TGCAGCGTTGCCCGGTTCGATCGGCGAGCTTTCTTT. Amino acid sequence: CSVARFDRRAFF.

This clonotype was counted at least ten times. The CDR3 region has the DNA TGCGCCAGCACCGACCGGGACAGGGGCTTCCAGCCCCAGCATTTT. Encoded protein: CASTDRDRGFQPQHF. The rearrangement joins TRBV10-2 to TRBJ1-5; 10 nucleotides line up with TRBD1. The CDR3 sequence is 15 residues long. V was clipped by 7 bases and J by 7 bases; unmatched bases: 10. The germline gives CDR1 WSHSY, CDR2 SAAADI.

This clonotype showed up many times. V usage is TRBV6-1 and J usage is TRBJ2-7; 11 positions match TRBD2. Trimming at V came to 4 bases and at J to 2 bases, leaving 4 bases not matched to a gene. The CDR3 runs to 15 residues. Germline V CDR1 and CDR2: MNHNS, SASEGT. The CDR3 reads CASSGWTSGPYEQYF. The DNA of the CDR3 is TGTGCCAGCAGTGGGTGGACTAGCGGGCCCTACGAGCAGTACTTC.

The chain recombines TRBV7-2 with TRBJ2-5; 8 positions match TRBD2. The J call may be faulty, since TRBJ2-7 better matches the DNA end. Germline CDR1 is SGHTA and CDR2 is FQGNSA. This CDR3 has 15 residues. This CDR3 is CASSLVAGGLNEQYF. The CDR3 DNA is TGTGCCAGCAGCTTAGTTGCGGGAGGCCTGAACGAGCAGTACTTC.

This clonotype was seen repeatedly, ten times or more. This chain uses TRBV20-1 with TRBJ2-5, with 7 bases matching TRBD2. Germline CDR1 and CDR2: DFQATT and SNEGSKA (reference sequence). CDR3 length: 13 amino acids. With V trimmed by 3 bases and J by 5 bases, 6 bases remained unmatched. CDR3 region: CSARILATETQYF. The CDR3, as DNA: TGCAGTGCTAGGATACTAGCGACCGAGACCCAGTACTTC.

On this clonotype: With a much larger clone just one base away, this may be a read error. The chain recombines TRBV21-1 with TRBJ1-5. TRBV21-1 is labeled a pseudogene. This CDR3 region has 18 residues. CDR3 bases: TGTGCCAGCAGCAGTGCAAGGGGCCTCATTAAAGGCAGTCAGCCCCAGCATTTT. Protein product: CASSSARGLIKGSQPQHF.

The sample holds a few counts of this clonotype. This chain connects TRBV12-3 or TRBV12-4 to TRBJ1-3; possible D gene TRBD1, 5 bases. There are 15 residues in the CDR3. With 7 bases removed from V and 0 bases from J, the gap between germline ends came to 13 bases. Written as DNA, the CDR3 is TGTGCCAGCACCGCGAGGGGCACCTCTGGAAACACCATATATTTT. Encoded protein: CASTARGTSGNTIYF.

This clonotype was seen many times. In DNA form, the CDR3 reads TGTGCCATCAGTGAGTCAGGAACAGAAAATTCACCCCTCCACTTT. Protein: CAISESGTENSPLHF. This sequence joins TRBV10-3 and TRBJ1-6, with D unclear. Trimming left V 0 bases short and J 7 bases short, with 10 bases between. This CDR3 spans 15 amino acids. Per the germline V gene, CDR1 is ENHRY and CDR2 is SYGVKD.

The sample holds one count of this clonotype. This chain connects TRBV6-5 to TRBJ2-4; tentatively, D is TRBD2 (6 bases). Near its end, the DNA agrees better with TRBJ2-7, so the J call may be wrong. Germline V gives CDR1 MNHEY, CDR2 SVGAGI. The CDR3 totals 11 residues. The chain's CDR3 is CASYAEGEQYF. In DNA form, the CDR3 reads TGTGCCAGCTACGCGGAGGGCGAGCAGTACTTC.

A few counts support this clonotype. The rearrangement joins TRBV5-1 to TRBJ1-1; D might be TRBD1 (5 bases). CDR3 size: 15 residues. The V end lost 0 bases, the J end lost 1 base, and 10 bases lay between the germline ends. The germline CDR1 and CDR2 sequences are SGHRS and YFSETQ. The CDR3 nucleotides read TGCGCCAGCAGCTTGGACATAGGGGCGAACACTGAAGCTTTCTTT. Protein product: CASSLDIGANTEAFF.

This clonotype was seen many times. V gene TRBV5-1 combines with J gene TRBJ1-2; 9 bases map to TRBD1. Trimming took 4 bases from V and 7 from J; bases not matched to a gene: 5. The CDR3 length is 13 residues. Germline CDR1 is SGHRS and CDR2 is YFSETQ. This chain's CDR3 is CASSAGQGPGYTF. CDR3 bases: TGCGCCAGCAGCGCGGGACAGGGTCCTGGCTACACCTTC.

The V call is TRBV10-3, the J call TRBJ2-5; TRBD2 agrees at 8 bases. The DNA end favors TRBJ2-7, so the J call may be wrong. There are 14 residues in the CDR3. Germline V gene sequence: CDR1 ENHRY, CDR2 SYGVKD. DNA for the CDR3: TGTGCCATCAGTCAGCGGGAGCCTTTTGACGAGCAGTACTTC. Amino acid sequence: CAISQREPFDEQYF.

This clonotype was detected only a few times. The chain couples TRBV27 to TRBJ2-5; the match to TRBD1 covers 10 bases. Near its end, the DNA agrees better with TRBJ2-7, so the J call may be wrong. The CDR3 covers 15 residues. Looked up from germline, CDR1 is MNHEY and CDR2 is SMNVEV (reference sequence). The CDR3 DNA reads as TGTGCCAGCAGCCGATACCGGGACAGGGGCTACGAGCAGTACTTC. The encoded protein is CASSRYRDRGYEQYF.

This chain uses TRBV10-3 with TRBJ2-5; D perhaps matches TRBD2 (5 bases). Germline-derived CDR1 and CDR2 are ENHRY and SYGVKD. Trimming removed 0 bases at V and 2 bases at J, with 7 bases between. CDR3 length: 14 amino acids. The CDR3 bases are TGTGCCATCAGTGAGTCGCGGGTTCAAGAGACCCAGTACTTC. This gives the protein CAISESRVQETQYF.

As regards this clonotype: Possible read error: a much larger clone is one base away. The chain is built from TRBV5-1 and TRBJ2-3; maybe TRBD2 (6 bases). The V gene lost 3 bases and the J gene lost 1 base, with 18 bases spanning the gap. This CDR3 has 17 residues. Germline values: CDR1 SGHRS, CDR2 YFSETQ. The CDR3 nucleotides are TGCGCCAGCAGCTCCAAGGGACGCGGGGCGTGCACAGATACGCAGTATTTT. It codes for CASSSKGRGACTDTQYF.

In this sample, this clonotype turned up a few times. This chain joins TRBV19 and TRBJ2-1; TRBD2 aligns across 7 bases. The CDR3 totals 13 residues. The V gene's germline CDR1 is LNHDA and CDR2 SQIVND (reference sequence). V lost 5 bases and J lost 10; bases outside the gene matches: 8. The CDR3 region is CASSENTSEEQFF. The CDR3 nucleotides are TGTGCCAGTAGTGAAAATACTAGCGAAGAGCAGTTCTTC. Variable domain in full (rest from reference TRBV19 and TRBJ2-1): DGGITQSPKYLFRKEGQNVTLSCEQNLNHDAMYWYRQDPGQGLRLIYYSQIVNDFQKGDIAEGYSVSREKKESFPLTVTSAQKNPTAFYLCASSENTSEEQFFGPGTRLTVL.

This clonotype appeared many times. The V gene is TRBV6-1, the J gene TRBJ2-1; 7 nucleotides align to TRBD2. The germline CDR1 and CDR2 sequences are MNHNS and SASEGT. The CDR3 is 14 amino acids. Trimming at V came to 4 bases and at J to 7 bases, leaving 7 bases not matched to a gene. The CDR3 here is CASSAVASGNEQFF. The CDR3 DNA is TGTGCCAGCAGTGCGGTGGCTAGCGGTAATGAGCAGTTCTTC.

A word on this clonotype: A single base separates this from a much larger clone, so it may be a read error. The chain carries TRBV3-1 and TRBJ2-7; possible D gene TRBD2, 5 bases. Between the trimmed V and J ends, which lost 1 base and 12 bases, there was a span of 10 bases. This CDR3 comprises 11 residues. Germline V gene data show CDR1 as LGHDT and CDR2 as YNNKEL (reference sequence). The CDR3 here is CASSQGTGGYF. The CDR3 nucleotides read TGTGCCAGCAGCCAAGGGACTGGCGGGTACTTC.

The chain joins TRBV7-3 to TRBJ2-3; D is unclear. The CDR3 covers 17 residues. V lost 1 base and J 2 bases, leaving 16 bases between the germline ends. Germline V gene lookup returns CDR1 SGHTA and CDR2 FQGTGA. CDR3 loop: CASSLIQRDSSTDTQYF. CDR3 DNA sequence: TGTGCCAGCAGCTTAATACAACGAGATTCGTCCACAGATACGCAGTATTTT.